These 16 T cell receptor beta chains originate from one sample sequenced in a study of cytomegalovirus exposure and HLA in healthy donors. This table comes from immunoSEQ multiplex PCR, and its TCRdb copy is limited to in-frame clones, with some not included. The sample has over 200,000 clones, around 88% seen once. The sequencing input was PBMCs. The source of these receptors is a young woman in good health and CMV-seronegative.

The chain recombines TRBV27 with TRBJ2-3; 10 nucleotides agree with TRBD2. J gave up 1 base and V 4 bases, and 17 bases lay outside the gene matches. The germline V gene has CDR1 MNHEY and CDR2 SMNVEV (reference sequence). The CDR3 sequence is 20 residues long. The CDR3 sequence: CASSSTGRLAGEVGTDTQYF. In DNA form, the CDR3 reads TGTGCCAGCAGTTCAACAGGGAGGCTAGCGGGAGAGGTCGGCACAGATACGCAGTATTTT.

The CDR3 DNA follows: TGTGCCAGCAGCCCCGGGGCTAGCGGGAGGAATGAGCAGTTCTTC. Translated: CASSPGASGRNEQFF. J is TRBJ2-1 and V is TRBV5-4; 11 bases are shared with TRBD2. Trimming removed 4 bases from V and 7 bases from J; junction bases left unmatched: 7. The germline V gene encodes CDR1 SGHNT and CDR2 YYREEE (reference sequence). The CDR3 spans 15 residues. The full variable domain, with the rest looked up from reference TRBV5-4 and TRBJ2-1, is ETGVTQSPTHLIKTRGQQVTLRCSSQSGHNTVSWYQQALGQGPQFIFQYYREEENGRGNFPPRFSGLQFPNYSSELNVNALELDDSALYLCASSPGASGRNEQFFGPGTRLTVL.

The chain combines TRBV5-1 with TRBJ1-5, with TRBD1 identical over 11 bases. Germline CDR1 is SGHRS and CDR2 is YFSETQ. The CDR3 spans 16 residues. With V trimmed by 0 bases and J by 6 bases, 5 bases remained unmatched. The CDR3: CASSLGTGGEGQPQHF. The CDR3 DNA is TGCGCCAGCAGCTTGGGGACAGGGGGCGAGGGTCAGCCCCAGCATTTT.

V gene TRBV4-1 combines with J gene TRBJ2-1, with D tentatively TRBD2 (6 bases). CDR3 size: 12 residues. Trimming shortened V by 0 bases and J by 15 bases, and 12 bases separated the two germline ends. Germline-derived CDR1 and CDR2 are MGHRA and YSYEKL. CDR3 sequence reads: CASSQDRRDRFF. The CDR3, as DNA: TGCGCCAGCAGCCAAGATCGGAGGGACCGGTTCTTC.

This chain joins TRBV27 and TRBJ2-7, with D maybe TRBD2 (6 bases). Germline V lookup: CDR1 MNHEY, CDR2 SMNVEV (reference sequence). The V end lost 4 bases, the J end lost 0 bases, and 13 bases lay between the germline ends. This CDR3 is built from 15 residues. CDR3 in amino acids: CASSWGVSSSYEQYF. CDR3 DNA: TGTGCCAGCAGTTGGGGGGTATCTAGCTCCTACGAGCAGTACTTC.

This chain uses TRBV5-4 with TRBJ2-1; 9 nucleotides align to TRBD2. The CDR3 runs 17 residues. The V segment lost 3 bases and the J segment 7 bases; nucleotides outside the gene matches: 14. Germline V gene lookup returns CDR1 SGHNT and CDR2 YYREEE (reference sequence). Here the CDR3 DNA reads TGTGCCAGCAGCTCTGGGAGCAGCGGGAGGAGGCTGAATGAGCAGTTCTTC. Its translation is CASSSGSSGRRLNEQFF.

The chain uses TRBV19 and TRBJ2-1; maybe TRBD1 (5 bases). The CDR3 runs 15 residues. The V gene lost 3 bases and the J gene lost 6 bases, with 15 bases spanning the gap. Looked up from germline, CDR1 is LNHDA and CDR2 is SQIVND (reference sequence). Here the CDR3 reads CASSMAAGFSNEQFF. The CDR3 DNA is TGTGCCAGTAGTATGGCGGCAGGGTTTAGCAATGAGCAGTTCTTC.

This sequence joins TRBV27 and TRBJ2-7, with D possibly TRBD2 on 5 matching bases. Between the trimmed V and J ends, which lost 3 bases and 0 bases, there was a span of 15 bases. Germline V lookup: CDR1 MNHEY, CDR2 SMNVEV (reference sequence). This CDR3 has 16 residues. In DNA, the CDR3 is TGTGCCAGCAGTTTCTCTCCTATGACTAACTCCTACGAGCAGTACTTC. This encodes CASSFSPMTNSYEQYF.

The CDR3 loop is CASSSHLLSTDTQYF. The CDR3 coding sequence is TGCGCCAGCAGCTCGCACTTGCTCAGCACAGATACGCAGTATTTT. The J gene is TRBJ2-3, the V gene TRBV5-1; no clear D. Trimming took off 3 bases at V and 0 bases at J, with 11 bases between the two ends. The germline gives CDR1 SGHRS, CDR2 YFSETQ. The CDR3 runs to 15 residues.

The V gene is TRBV29-1, the J gene TRBJ2-7, with a tentative D call TRBD2 (5 bases). Germline V CDR1 and CDR2: SQVTM, ANQGSEA. Deletions cut 3 bases from V and 4 bases from J, with 13 bases between. This CDR3 has 13 residues. CDR3 sequence reads: CSVDEGDTYEQYF. As DNA, the CDR3 is TGCAGCGTTGATGAGGGTGACACATACGAGCAGTACTTC.

As to this clone: Other DNA sequences in the sample encode the same CDR3. The CDR3 DNA follows: TGTGCCAGCAGTTTGGACAGCTCCTACGAGCAGTACTTC. Its protein product is CASSLDSSYEQYF. This chain uses TRBV28 with TRBJ2-7, with a tentative D call TRBD1 (6 bases). This CDR3 has 13 amino acids. Germline values: CDR1 MDHEN, CDR2 SYDVKM. Trimming took 3 bases from V and 0 from J, leaving 6 bases between them.

In nucleotides, the CDR3 is TGTGCCAGCAGTGAACTAGAGTTTAGGCGGGAGGGCTCTAGAAGGTCCTACGAGCAGTACTTC. This translates into CASSELEFRREGSRRSYEQYF. The gene calls are TRBV28 and TRBJ2-7, with 9 nucleotides matching TRBD2. V trimming: 5 bases; J trimming: 1 base; junction bases outside the gene matches: 24. CDR1 and CDR2 from the germline V gene are MDHEN and SYDVKM. The CDR3 sequence is 21 residues long.

The chain has TRBV28 and TRBJ2-3, with a tentative D call TRBD2 (5 bases). CDR1 MDHEN and CDR2 SYDVKM come from the germline V gene. CDR3 size: 16 residues. V lost 6 bases and J 0 bases, leaving 16 bases between the germline ends. CDR3 coding DNA: TGTGCCAGCAGAGACCCCCAGCGGTTTAGCACAGATACGCAGTATTTT. This sequence encodes CASRDPQRFSTDTQYF.

The rearrangement links TRBV18 to TRBJ2-1; perhaps TRBD2 as D (5 bases). Germline lookup yields CDR1 KGHSH and CDR2 LQKENI. The CDR3 extends over 16 amino acids. V shed 5 bases and J shed 0 bases, with 14 bases lying between them. The chain's CDR3 is CASSERTSSSYNEQFF. In DNA form, the CDR3 reads TGTGCCAGCTCAGAGCGGACTTCAAGCTCCTACAATGAGCAGTTCTTC.

The V gene is TRBV4-1, the J gene TRBJ2-2; 11 bases match TRBD1. The V segment lost 4 bases and the J segment 4 bases; nucleotides outside the gene matches: 11. Germline-derived CDR1 and CDR2 are MGHRA and YSYEKL. The length of the CDR3 is 18 residues. The CDR3 reads CASSPEARTGGGTGELFF. As DNA, the CDR3 is TGCGCCAGCAGCCCCGAGGCCAGGACAGGGGGCGGCACCGGGGAGCTGTTTTTT.

This clone was seen a single time. The chain couples TRBV27 to TRBJ2-7, with unresolved D. The CDR3 runs 14 residues. Germline assignment: CDR1 MNHEY and CDR2 SMNVEV (reference sequence). V was pared by 3 bases and J by 0 bases, with 9 bases between. The CDR3 bases are TGTGCCAGCAGTTTGAGCGCAAGCTCCTACGAGCAGTACTTC. It is translated as CASSLSASSYEQYF.